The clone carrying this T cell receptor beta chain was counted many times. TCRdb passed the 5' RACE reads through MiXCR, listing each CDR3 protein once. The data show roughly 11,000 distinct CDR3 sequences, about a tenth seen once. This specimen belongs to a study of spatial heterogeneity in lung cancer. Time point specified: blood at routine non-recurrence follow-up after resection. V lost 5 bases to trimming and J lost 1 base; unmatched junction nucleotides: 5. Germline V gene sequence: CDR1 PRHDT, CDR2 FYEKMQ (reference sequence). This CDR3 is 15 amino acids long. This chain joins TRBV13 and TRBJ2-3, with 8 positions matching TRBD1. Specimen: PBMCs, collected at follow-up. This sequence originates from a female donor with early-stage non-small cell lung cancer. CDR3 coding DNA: TGTGCCAGCAGCCCCGGACAGGGCGGCACAGATACGCAGTATTTT. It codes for CASSPGQGGTDTQYF.